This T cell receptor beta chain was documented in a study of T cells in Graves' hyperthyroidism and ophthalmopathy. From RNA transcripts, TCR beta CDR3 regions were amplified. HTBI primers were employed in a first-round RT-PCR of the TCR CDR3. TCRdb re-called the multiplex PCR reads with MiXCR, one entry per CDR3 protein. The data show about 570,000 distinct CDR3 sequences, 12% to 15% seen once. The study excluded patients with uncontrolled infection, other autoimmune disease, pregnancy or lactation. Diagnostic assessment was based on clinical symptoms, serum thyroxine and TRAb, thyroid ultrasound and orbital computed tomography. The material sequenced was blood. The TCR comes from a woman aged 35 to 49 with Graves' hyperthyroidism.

The CDR3 bases are TGTGCCAGCAGTCCAAGCGGGGGCCTCTCACCCCTCCACTTT. Protein product: CASSPSGGLSPLHF. The chain has TRBV27 and TRBJ1-6; D is perhaps TRBD1 (6 bases). CDR1 is MNHEY, CDR2 SMNVEV, per germline (reference sequence). Trimming removed 5 bases at V and 10 bases at J, with 15 bases between. CDR3 length equals 14 residues.